This entry is about one TCR beta chain. From germline, CDR1 is SGHTA and CDR2 FQGNSA. CDR3 length equals 15 residues. The entry originates in a study of blood T cells in healthy people across ages. The use of a sample-barcoded 5' primer and a J-beta primer mix characterized a second PCR of roughly 6 to 11 cycles. TCRdb re-called the 5' RACE reads with MiXCR, one entry per CDR3 protein. This table has about 500,000 distinct CDR3 sequences, less than 25% appearing once. The data were also submitted as part of a second study, on T cells of mothers and their children. That paper states: Every microgram of extracted RNA entered cDNA synthesis, around 1.6 ug per 15 ul. Slightly, though not significantly, more overlap was seen in related than in unrelated mother-child pairs.

The genes are TRBV7-2 and TRBJ2-5; weak D call: TRBD2 (6 bases). The J call is doubtful: the DNA matches TRBJ2-7 better. The TCR was taken from a boy between 10 and 17 years old in good health. Material: blood. In DNA form, the CDR3 reads TGTGCCAGCAGCCTGGACCCCGGGACTGGATACGAGCAGTACTTC. This sequence encodes CASSLDPGTGYEQYF.